The 19 T cell receptor beta chains in this list originate from one sample, sequenced in a study of graft-versus-host responses after intestinal transplantation. Profiling relied on immunoSEQ multiplex PCR, and the TCRdb table lists in-frame clones only, not all of them. The table lists roughly 90,000 clones, 80% to 95% of them singletons. Antigen specificity for these receptors is unknown. The sequences come from unstimulated CD4+ T cells sorted from spleen or lymph node cells, collected before transplant. The receptors stem from a human donor who was the organ donor for an intestinal transplant.

The genes are TRBV6-1 and TRBJ1-2; possible D gene TRBD1, 6 bases. The CDR3 totals 16 residues. The V end was cut by 4 bases, the J end by 3 bases, with 18 bases between. Germline V lookup: CDR1 MNHNS, CDR2 SASEGT. This chain's CDR3 is CASSALSTGRDYGYTF. CDR3 nucleotide sequence: TGTGCCAGCAGTGCCCTATCGACAGGCCGGGACTATGGCTACACCTTC.

This chain uses TRBV6-5 with TRBJ1-2; 8 bases match TRBD1. Trimming cost V 6 bases and J 4 bases; bases outside gene matches: 10. Germline loops: CDR1 MNHEY, CDR2 SVGAGI. CDR3 length equals 15 residues. Here the CDR3 DNA reads TGTGCCAGCAGCGTTCAGGGGGCGGGGCTCTATGGCTACACCTTC. Its protein is CASSVQGAGLYGYTF.

The chain combines TRBV6-5 with TRBJ1-3, with 7 bases that match TRBD1. The trim removed 2 bases at V and 4 bases at J, leaving 8 bases unmatched. CDR1 is MNHEY, CDR2 SVGAGI, per germline. The CDR3 is 16 amino acids. The CDR3, as DNA: TGTGCCAGCAGTTACAATCCCGGGACAGCCGGAAACACCATATATTTT. It is translated as CASSYNPGTAGNTIYF.

Only one count was recorded for this clone. The chain carries TRBV5-1 and TRBJ2-2, with D uncertain. V lost 1 base and J 2 bases, leaving 9 bases between the germline ends. Germline V gives CDR1 SGHRS, CDR2 YFSETQ. The CDR3 extends over 15 amino acids. The CDR3 loop is CASSLSSVNTGELFF. In DNA form, the CDR3 reads TGCGCCAGCAGCTTGAGTTCAGTCAACACCGGGGAGCTGTTTTTT.

V and J are TRBV19 and TRBJ1-5; 8 nucleotides match TRBD1. Germline assignment: CDR1 LNHDA and CDR2 SQIVND (reference sequence). The CDR3 spans 13 residues. With 3 bases clipped from V and 5 bases from J, the junction kept 0 bases outside the gene matches. The CDR3 bases are TGTGCCAGTAGTATGGACAGGGATCAGCCCCAGCATTTT. Translation: CASSMDRDQPQHF.

The J gene is TRBJ2-7, the V gene TRBV11-2; TRBD2 aligns across 9 bases. With V trimmed by 4 bases and J by 1 base, 5 bases remained unmatched. This CDR3 has 15 residues. Germline CDR1 SGHAT, CDR2 FQNNGV. The CDR3 bases are TGTGCCAGCAGCTCGGGACTAGCAAGTTCCTACGAGCAGTACTTC. It encodes CASSSGLASSYEQYF.

V usage is TRBV7-6 and J usage is TRBJ2-7, with D tentatively TRBD1 (5 bases). The germline V and J ends were trimmed by 5 bases and 2 bases, with 16 bases remaining between them. From germline, CDR1 is SGHVS and CDR2 FNYEAQ. The CDR3 covers 15 residues. Here the CDR3 DNA reads TGTGCCAGCAGCGCCTACAGGATCAGGACCTACGAGCAGTACTTC. It translates to CASSAYRIRTYEQYF.

J is TRBJ2-3 and V is TRBV5-3, with a weak D call TRBD2 (6 bases). TRBV5-3 is noted as an ORF with a role that remains uncertain. The CDR3 extends over 15 amino acids. Trimming removed 6 bases at V and 2 bases at J, with 16 bases between. The CDR3 loop is CARTPRVAVTDTQYF. The CDR3, as DNA: TGTGCCAGAACTCCCAGGGTAGCGGTCACAGATACGCAGTATTTT.

This chain connects TRBV7-3 to TRBJ2-1, with TRBD2 identical over 9 bases. The germline V gene encodes CDR1 SGHTA and CDR2 FQGTGA. This CDR3 is built from 16 residues. With V trimmed by 4 bases and J by 5 bases, 9 bases remained unmatched. In DNA form, the CDR3 reads TGTGCCAGCAGCTCGGGACTAGCATACGGTAACAATGAGCAGTTCTTC. It specifies CASSSGLAYGNNEQFF.

This chain links TRBV14 with TRBJ2-2; TRBD2 agrees at 7 bases. With 4 bases clipped from V and 8 bases from J, the junction kept 10 bases outside the gene matches. Per germline, CDR1 SGHDN and CDR2 FVKESK. CDR3 length: 15 residues. CDR3 region: CASSPRASGLGELFF. CDR3 in DNA: TGTGCCAGCAGCCCTAGGGCTAGCGGTCTGGGGGAGCTGTTTTTT.

The V and J genes are TRBV7-3 and TRBJ1-1, with D possibly being TRBD1 (6 bases). Trimming pared 0 bases from V and 0 bases from J, leaving 8 bases between. The CDR3 is 15 residues long. CDR1 is SGHTA, CDR2 FQGTGA, per germline. The CDR3 region is CASSLTGGMNTEAFF. The CDR3 DNA reads as TGTGCCAGCAGCTTAACAGGGGGAATGAACACTGAAGCTTTCTTT.

V usage is TRBV7-3 and J usage is TRBJ2-1; 7 bases fit TRBD1. Unmatched junction bases numbered 7, after V lost 4 bases and J lost 7 bases. Germline values: CDR1 SGHTA, CDR2 FQGTGA. CDR3 length: 14 residues. DNA for the CDR3: TGTGCCAGCAGCTCCCTGGACAGGTTGAATGAGCAGTTCTTC. Protein sequence: CASSSLDRLNEQFF. Using reference TRBV7-3 and TRBJ2-1 for the parts outside the CDR3, the full variable domain is GAGVSQTPSNKVTEKGKYVELRCDPISGHTALYWYRQSLGQGPEFLIYFQGTGAADDSGLPNDRFFAVRPEGSVSTLKIQRTERGDSAVYLCASSSLDRLNEQFFGPGTRLTVL.

The rearrangement joins TRBV27 to TRBJ1-6; D not resolved. Trimming removed 1 base from V and 8 bases from J, with 6 bases in between. The CDR3 has 13 amino acids. Germline CDR1 reads MNHEY; CDR2 reads SMNVEV (reference sequence). The CDR3 nucleotides read TGTGCCAGCAGTTTATTCGGGGATTCACCCCTCCACTTT. Protein product: CASSLFGDSPLHF.

V and J are TRBV5-5 and TRBJ2-2; 7 bases map to TRBD1. The length of the CDR3 is 16 residues. Germline V gene sequence: CDR1 SGHKS, CDR2 YYEKEE (reference sequence). The V gene end was trimmed by 2 bases and the J gene end by 0 bases; junction bases not matched to a gene: 4. The CDR3 sequence: CASSFSGTANTGELFF. CDR3 nucleotide sequence: TGTGCCAGCAGCTTTAGTGGGACAGCGAACACCGGGGAGCTGTTTTTT.

This chain links TRBV6-5 with TRBJ1-5; D gene ambiguous. This CDR3 has 14 residues. The germline V and J ends were trimmed by 3 bases and 0 bases, with 6 bases remaining between them. The germline CDR1 and CDR2 sequences are MNHEY and SVGAGI. CDR3 nucleotides: TGTGCCAGCAGTTATCGGGATAGCAATCAGCCCCAGCATTTT. Amino acid sequence: CASSYRDSNQPQHF.

The rearrangement joins TRBV20-1 to TRBJ1-3; D unclear. The CDR3 is made up of 11 amino acids. Between the trimmed V and J ends, which lost 3 bases and 4 bases, there was a span of 4 bases. CDR1 and CDR2 (germline): DFQATT, SNEGSKA (reference sequence). CDR3 nucleotides: TGCAGTGCTAGCCCGGGAAACACCATATATTTT. Translating gives CSASPGNTIYF.

This chain uses TRBV7-9 with TRBJ2-1; TRBD2 agrees at 9 bases. V gave up 6 bases and J gave up 6 bases; unmatched junction bases: 6. This CDR3 has 14 residues. The germline gives CDR1 SEHNR, CDR2 FQNEAQ (reference sequence). CDR3 bases: TGTGCCAGCAGGTTTAGCGGGGGACCCAATGAGCAGTTCTTC. Its translation: CASRFSGGPNEQFF.

V gene TRBV10-3 combines with J gene TRBJ1-5, with D unclear. CDR3 length: 16 residues. Trimming took 0 bases from V and 0 from J, leaving 9 bases between them. Germline lookup yields CDR1 ENHRY and CDR2 SYGVKD. The DNA of the CDR3 is TGTGCCATCAGTGAGTCGTTCAGCGATAGCAATCAGCCCCAGCATTTT. This encodes CAISESFSDSNQPQHF.

Only one count was recorded for this clone. The chain has TRBV9 and TRBJ1-6; D ambiguous. This CDR3 spans 16 amino acids. V lost 0 bases, J lost 2 bases, and 9 bases lay in between. Germline CDR1 is SGDLS and CDR2 is YYNGEE. The CDR3 sequence: CASSVGTEAYNSPLHF. As DNA, the CDR3 is TGTGCCAGCAGCGTAGGCACTGAGGCCTATAATTCACCCCTCCACTTT.